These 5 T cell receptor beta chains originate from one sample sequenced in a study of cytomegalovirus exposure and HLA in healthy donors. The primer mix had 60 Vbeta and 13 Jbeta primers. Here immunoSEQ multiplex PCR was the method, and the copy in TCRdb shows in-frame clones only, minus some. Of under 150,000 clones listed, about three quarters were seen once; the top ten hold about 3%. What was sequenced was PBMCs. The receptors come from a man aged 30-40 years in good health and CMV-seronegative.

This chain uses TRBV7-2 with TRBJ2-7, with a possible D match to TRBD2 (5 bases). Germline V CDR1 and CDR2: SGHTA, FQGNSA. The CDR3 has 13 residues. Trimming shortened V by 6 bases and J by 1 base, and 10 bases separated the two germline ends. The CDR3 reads CASRIPGSYEQYF. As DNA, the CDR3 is TGTGCCAGCAGGATACCGGGATCCTACGAGCAGTACTTC.

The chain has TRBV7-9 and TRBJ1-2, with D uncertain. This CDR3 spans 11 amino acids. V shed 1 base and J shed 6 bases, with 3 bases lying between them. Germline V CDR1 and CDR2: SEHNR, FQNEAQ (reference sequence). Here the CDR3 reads CASSLVDGYTF. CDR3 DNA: TGTGCCAGCAGCTTAGTAGATGGCTACACCTTC.

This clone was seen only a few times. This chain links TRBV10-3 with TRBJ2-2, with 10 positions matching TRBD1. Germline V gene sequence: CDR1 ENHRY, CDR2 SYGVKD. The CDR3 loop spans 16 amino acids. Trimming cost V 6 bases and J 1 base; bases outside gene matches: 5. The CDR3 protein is CAIRNWDRGNTGELFF. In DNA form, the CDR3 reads TGTGCCATCAGAAATTGGGACAGGGGGAACACCGGGGAGCTGTTTTTT.

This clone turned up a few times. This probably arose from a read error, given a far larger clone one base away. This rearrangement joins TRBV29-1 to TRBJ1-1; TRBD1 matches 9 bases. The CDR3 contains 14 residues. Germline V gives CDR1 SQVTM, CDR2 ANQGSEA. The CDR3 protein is CSVTPTGGNTESFF. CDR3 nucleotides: TGCAGCGTTACTCCGACAGGGGGAAACACTGAATCTTTCTTT. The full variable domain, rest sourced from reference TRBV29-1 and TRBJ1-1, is SAVISQKPSRDICQRGTSLTIQCQVDSQVTMMFWYRQQPGQSLTLIATANQGSEATYESGFVIDKFPISRPNLTFSTLTVSNMSPEDSSIYLCSVTPTGGNTESFFGQGTRLTVV.

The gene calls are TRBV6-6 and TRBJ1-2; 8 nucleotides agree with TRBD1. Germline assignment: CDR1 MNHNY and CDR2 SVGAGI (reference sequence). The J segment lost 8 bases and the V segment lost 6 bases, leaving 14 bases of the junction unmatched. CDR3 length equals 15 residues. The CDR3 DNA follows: TGTGCCAGCAGAGACTCTCGAGGACAGGGACAAGGCTACACCTTC. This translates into CASRDSRGQGQGYTF.